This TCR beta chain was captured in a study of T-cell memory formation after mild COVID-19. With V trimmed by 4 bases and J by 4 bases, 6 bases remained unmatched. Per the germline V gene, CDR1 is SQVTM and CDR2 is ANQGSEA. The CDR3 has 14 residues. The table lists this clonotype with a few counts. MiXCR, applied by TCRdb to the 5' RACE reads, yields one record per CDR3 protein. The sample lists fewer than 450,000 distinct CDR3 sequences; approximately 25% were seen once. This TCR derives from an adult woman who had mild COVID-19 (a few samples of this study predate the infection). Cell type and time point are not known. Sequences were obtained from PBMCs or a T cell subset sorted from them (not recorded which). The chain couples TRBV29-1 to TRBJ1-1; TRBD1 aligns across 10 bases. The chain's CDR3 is CSVGQGQGPTEAFF. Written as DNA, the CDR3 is TGCAGCGTTGGCCAGGGACAGGGGCCCACTGAAGCTTTCTTT.